This record covers a single TCR beta chain. There are a few counts of this clonotype. This receptor's antigen is unknown. The input lacks base qualities; no much larger clone sits a single base away. The sequencing machine was an Illumina NovaSeq 6000. Using 5'RACE with constant-segment primers, TCRalpha and TCRbeta cDNA libraries were constructed, with sample barcodes and unique molecular identifiers added in the process. Trizol reagent was used to extract RNA from every sample. The libraries were amplified in two PCR steps, and the second step added a second sample barcode and Illumina TruSeq adapters. Sequencing of the libraries was done on an Illumina NovaSeq, producing 2 x 150 bp paired-end reads. The authors' pipeline ran thus. With migec v1.2.7, reads were demultiplexed and then collapsed into UMI-guided consensus sequences. Using mixcr v2.1.11, the UMI consensuses were aligned to TRA and TRB V and J templates and assembled into clonotypes. A clonotype was counted as expanded or contracted only when both edgeR and NoisET called the clonotype significant, with the noise models trained on biological replicates. For edgeR calls, a false discovery rate-adjusted p below 0.01 and a log2 fold-change threshold of 1 were applied. As an exploratory analysis of dynamics, max-normalized trajectories of the 1000 most abundant clonotypes were examined with PCA combined with hierarchical clustering. Separately sequenced CD4+ and CD8+ repertoires were used to assign the CD4 or CD8 phenotype of responding clones. Starting from the raw public reads, TCRdb applied fastp trimming at Q25, assembled clones with MiXCR and retained in-frame beta chains. Records with the same CDR3 protein are collapsed into one entry carrying the most frequent genes and DNA. What appears here as the V and J calls and clone size reflects TCRdb's work, not the paper's. This sample gives approximately 430,000 distinct CDR3 sequences in total; less than 25% of them show up just once. The ten largest account for under 15% of the sample.

The sample belongs to a study of T-cell memory formation after mild COVID-19 (dated by TCRdb to the early 2020s). With respect to the entire study: TCR sequence clusters from the two donors were largely donor specific. In a couple of donors, T-cell clones that expanded and contracted after mild COVID-19 were followed by sequencing TCRalpha and TCRbeta repertoires longitudinally. Two young, previously healthy adult volunteers made up the cohort, one male and one female. What the study reported, not specific to this receptor: The study included only a couple of mild cases, and larger cohorts that include severe cases with pre-infection samples were judged to be necessary. Contracting CD4+ clones were found mainly in CM and EM memory subsets, while CD8+ clones were enriched in EMRA. Some responding clones were detected in pre-infection memory, which suggested that pre-existing cross-reactive memory T cells had joined the SARS-CoV-2 response. SARS-CoV-2 specificity of the second-wave clones peaking on day 37 was not confirmed. Clones contracting from day 15 to 85 had balanced CD4/CD8 phenotypes, while a second wave expanding from day 15 to 37 was biased towards CD4+.

PBMCs were isolated by Ficoll-Paque density gradient centrifugation. V and J are truncated by 4 bases and 5 bases respectively, leaving an intervening sequence of 11 bases. The CDR3 starts with the cysteine, ends with the phenylalanine, and has 13 residues. Only CDR3 DNA remains: 39 bases, in frame from the first base. Based on the germline V gene, the CDR1 and CDR2 sequences are SQVTM and ANQGSEA. The chain is assembled from TRBV29-1 and TRBJ2-2; a tentative D match to TRBD2 spans 5 bases. Input material: PBMCs or a T cell subset sorted from them (not recorded which). The source is an adult woman who had mild COVID-19 (a few samples of this study predate the infection). The sample titles of this study are shuffled in the database, so cell type and time point are left out; the donor was told from shared clones. This receptor has the CDR3 CSVGGHGTGELFF. The DNA sequence follows: TGCAGCGTTGGAGGGCACGGGACCGGGGAGCTGTTTTTT.